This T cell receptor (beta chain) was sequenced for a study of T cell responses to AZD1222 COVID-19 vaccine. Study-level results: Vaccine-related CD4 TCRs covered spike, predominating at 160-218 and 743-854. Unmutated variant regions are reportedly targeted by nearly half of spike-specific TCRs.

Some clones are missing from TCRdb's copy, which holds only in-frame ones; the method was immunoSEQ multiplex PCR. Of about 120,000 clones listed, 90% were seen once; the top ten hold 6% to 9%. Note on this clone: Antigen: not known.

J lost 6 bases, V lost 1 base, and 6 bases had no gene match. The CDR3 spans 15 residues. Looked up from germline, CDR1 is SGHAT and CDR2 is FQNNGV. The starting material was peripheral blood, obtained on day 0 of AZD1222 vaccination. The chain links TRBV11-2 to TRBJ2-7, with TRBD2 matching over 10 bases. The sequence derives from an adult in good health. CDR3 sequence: CASSLATSGVGEQYF. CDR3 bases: TGTGCCAGCAGCTTAGCCACTAGCGGGGTCGGCGAGCAGTACTTC.